Described below is a single T cell receptor (beta chain) sequence and its context. Its antigen remains unknown. The data originate from a study of shared clonotypes between healthy human individuals. The germline CDR1 and CDR2 sequences are WNHNN and SYGVQD (reference sequence). V lost 5 bases and J 1 base, leaving 8 bases between the germline ends. The CDR3 consists of 13 residues. It was into CD45RA+ naive and CD45RA-negative memory subsets that the CD4+ cells were split. Execution of the assay was at deep level. Repertoires were generated with immunoSEQ multiplex PCR, while TCRdb's copy carries only in-frame clones and drops some. The sample has about 1 million clones, about 80% seen once; the top ten hold approximately 1.5%. The study, taken as a whole, reports: Exclusively blood specimens were collected; tissue repertoires likely differ.

Input material: memory CD4+ T cells sorted from blood. The subset here: CD45RA-negative fraction. The source of this sequence is a man between 18 and 29 years old in good health. J is TRBJ2-5 and V is TRBV10-1; D might be TRBD2 (5 bases). This chain's CDR3 is CASSPRGQETQYF. The CDR3 coding sequence is TGCGCCAGCAGTCCCCGGGGCCAAGAGACCCAGTACTTC.